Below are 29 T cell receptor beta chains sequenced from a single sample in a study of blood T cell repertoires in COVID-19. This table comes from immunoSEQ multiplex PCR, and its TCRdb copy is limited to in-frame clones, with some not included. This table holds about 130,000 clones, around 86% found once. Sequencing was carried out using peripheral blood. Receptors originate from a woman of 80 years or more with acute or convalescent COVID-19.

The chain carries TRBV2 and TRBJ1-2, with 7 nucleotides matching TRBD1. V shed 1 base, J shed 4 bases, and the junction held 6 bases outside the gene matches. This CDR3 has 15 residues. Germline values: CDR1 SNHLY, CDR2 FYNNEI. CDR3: CASSEEGGIGYGYTF. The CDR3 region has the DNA TGTGCCAGCAGTGAAGAAGGGGGCATCGGCTATGGCTACACCTTC.

The CDR3: CASSYAGQPQHF. In nucleotides, the CDR3 is TGTGCCAGCAGTTACGCAGGGCAGCCCCAGCATTTT. This chain uses TRBV6-6 with TRBJ1-5, with a tentative D call TRBD1 (5 bases). V was pared by 2 bases and J by 7 bases, with 6 bases between. Germline values: CDR1 MNHNY, CDR2 SVGAGI (reference sequence). The CDR3 spans 12 residues.

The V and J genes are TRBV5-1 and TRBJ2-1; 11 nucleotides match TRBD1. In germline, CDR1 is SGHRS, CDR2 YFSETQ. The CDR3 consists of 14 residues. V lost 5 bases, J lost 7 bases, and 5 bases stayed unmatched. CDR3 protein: CASRSGTGGNEQFF. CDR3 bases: TGCGCCAGCAGAAGTGGGACAGGGGGGAATGAGCAGTTCTTC.

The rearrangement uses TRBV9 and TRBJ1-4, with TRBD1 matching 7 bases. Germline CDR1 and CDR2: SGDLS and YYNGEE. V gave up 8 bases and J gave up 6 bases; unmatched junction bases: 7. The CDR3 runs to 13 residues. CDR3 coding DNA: TGTGCCAGTCGGACAGGAGGATATGAAAAACTGTTTTTT. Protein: CASRTGGYEKLFF.

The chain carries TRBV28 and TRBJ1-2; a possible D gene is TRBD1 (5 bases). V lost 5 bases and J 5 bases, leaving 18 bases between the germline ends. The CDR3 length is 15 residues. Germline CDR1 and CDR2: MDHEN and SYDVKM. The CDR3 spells CASSPAPGVGYGYTF. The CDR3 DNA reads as TGTGCCAGCAGTCCGGCTCCGGGGGTGGGATATGGCTACACCTTC.

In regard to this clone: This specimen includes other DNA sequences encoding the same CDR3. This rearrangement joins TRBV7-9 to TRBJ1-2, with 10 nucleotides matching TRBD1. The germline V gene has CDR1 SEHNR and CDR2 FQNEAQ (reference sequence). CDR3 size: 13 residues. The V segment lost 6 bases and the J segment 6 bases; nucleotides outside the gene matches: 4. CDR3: CASSYGQGDGYTF. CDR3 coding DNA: TGTGCCAGCAGTTACGGACAGGGGGATGGCTACACCTTC.

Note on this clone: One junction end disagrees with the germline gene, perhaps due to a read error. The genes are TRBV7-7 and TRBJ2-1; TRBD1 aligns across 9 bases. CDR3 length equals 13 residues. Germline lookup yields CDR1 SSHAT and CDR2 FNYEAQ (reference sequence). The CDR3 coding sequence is TGTGCTAGCAGCCGGGACAGGGAGGTACGGCAGTTCTTC. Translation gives CASSRDREVRQFF.

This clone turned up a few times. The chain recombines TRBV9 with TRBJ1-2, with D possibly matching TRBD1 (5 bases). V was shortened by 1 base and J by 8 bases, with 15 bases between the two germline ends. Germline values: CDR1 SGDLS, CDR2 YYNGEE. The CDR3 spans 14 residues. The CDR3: CASSVQGGLTGYTF. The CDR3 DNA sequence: TGTGCCAGCAGCGTACAGGGAGGGCTTACCGGCTACACCTTC.

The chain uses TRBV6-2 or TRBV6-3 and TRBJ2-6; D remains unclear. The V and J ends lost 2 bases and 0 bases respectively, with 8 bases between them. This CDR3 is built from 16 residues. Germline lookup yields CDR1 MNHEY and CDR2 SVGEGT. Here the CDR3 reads CASSYPMASGANVLTF. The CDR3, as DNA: TGTGCCAGCAGTTACCCCATGGCCTCTGGGGCCAACGTCCTGACTTTC.

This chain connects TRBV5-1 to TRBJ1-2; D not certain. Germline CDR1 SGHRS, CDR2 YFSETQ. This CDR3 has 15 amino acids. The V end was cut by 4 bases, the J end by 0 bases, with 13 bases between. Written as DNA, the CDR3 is TGCGCCAGCAGCCCGAGCACGTTACCTAACTATGGCTACACCTTC. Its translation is CASSPSTLPNYGYTF.

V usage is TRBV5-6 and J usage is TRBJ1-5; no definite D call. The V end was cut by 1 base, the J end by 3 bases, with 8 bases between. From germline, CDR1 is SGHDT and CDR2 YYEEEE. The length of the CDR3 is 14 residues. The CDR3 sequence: CASSLLAVNQPQHF. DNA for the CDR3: TGTGCCAGCAGCTTGTTGGCGGTCAATCAGCCCCAGCATTTT.

The CDR3 DNA sequence: TGCGCCAGCAGCTCGGGAAGGACTGCCTCCTACAATGAGCAGTTCTTC. This translates into CASSSGRTASYNEQFF. The gene calls are TRBV5-1 and TRBJ2-1, with a tentative D call TRBD2 (5 bases). Looked up from germline, CDR1 is SGHRS and CDR2 is YFSETQ. This CDR3 has 16 amino acids. V lost 3 bases to trimming and J lost 0 bases, with 13 bases between them.

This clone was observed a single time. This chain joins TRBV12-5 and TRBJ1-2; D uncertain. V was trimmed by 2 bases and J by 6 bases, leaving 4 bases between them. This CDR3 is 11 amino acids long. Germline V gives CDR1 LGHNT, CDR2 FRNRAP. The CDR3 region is CASGLYDGYTF. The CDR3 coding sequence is TGTGCTAGTGGTTTGTATGATGGCTACACCTTC.

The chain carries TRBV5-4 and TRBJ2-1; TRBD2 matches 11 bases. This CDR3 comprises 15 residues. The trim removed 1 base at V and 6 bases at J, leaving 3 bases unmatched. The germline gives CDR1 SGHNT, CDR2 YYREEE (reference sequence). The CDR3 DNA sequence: TGTGCCAGCAGCTTGCGTCTAGCGGGGGGCAATGAGCAGTTCTTC. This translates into CASSLRLAGGNEQFF.

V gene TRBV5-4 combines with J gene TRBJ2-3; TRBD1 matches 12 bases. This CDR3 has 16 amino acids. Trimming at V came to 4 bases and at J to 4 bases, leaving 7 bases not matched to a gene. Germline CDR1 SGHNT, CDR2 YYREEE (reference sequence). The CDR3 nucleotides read TGTGCCAGCAGCCGCCGGGACAGGGGGCTATCAGATACGCAGTATTTT. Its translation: CASSRRDRGLSDTQYF.

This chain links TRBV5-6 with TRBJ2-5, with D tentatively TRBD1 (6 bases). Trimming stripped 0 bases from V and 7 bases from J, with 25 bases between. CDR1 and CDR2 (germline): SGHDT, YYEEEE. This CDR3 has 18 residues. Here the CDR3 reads CASSLEGSTGDSWWTQYF. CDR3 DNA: TGTGCCAGCAGCTTGGAGGGGTCGACAGGTGATTCATGGTGGACCCAGTACTTC.

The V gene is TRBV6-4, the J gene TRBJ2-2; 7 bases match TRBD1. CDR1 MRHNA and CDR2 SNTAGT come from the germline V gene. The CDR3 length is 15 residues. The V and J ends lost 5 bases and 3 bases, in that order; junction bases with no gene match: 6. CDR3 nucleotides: TGTGCCAGCAGTAACAGGGGAGCAGACACCGGGGAGCTGTTTTTT. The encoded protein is CASSNRGADTGELFF.

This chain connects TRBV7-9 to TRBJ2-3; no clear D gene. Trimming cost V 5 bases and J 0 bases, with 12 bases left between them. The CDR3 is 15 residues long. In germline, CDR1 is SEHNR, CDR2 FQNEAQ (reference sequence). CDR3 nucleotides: TGTGCCAGCAGCCTTCTTCAACTGAGCACAGATACGCAGTATTTT. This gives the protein CASSLLQLSTDTQYF. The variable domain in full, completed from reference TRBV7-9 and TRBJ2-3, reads DTGVSQNPRHKITKRGQNVTFRCDPISEHNRLYWYRQTLGQGPEFLTYFQNEAQLEKSRLLSDRFSAERPKGSFSTLEIQRTEQGDSAMYLCASSLLQLSTDTQYFGPGTRLTVL.

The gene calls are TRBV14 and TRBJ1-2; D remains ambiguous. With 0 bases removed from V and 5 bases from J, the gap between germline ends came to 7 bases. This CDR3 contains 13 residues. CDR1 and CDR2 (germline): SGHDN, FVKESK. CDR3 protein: CASSQERAYGYTF. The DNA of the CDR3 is TGTGCCAGCAGCCAAGAGAGGGCATATGGCTACACCTTC.

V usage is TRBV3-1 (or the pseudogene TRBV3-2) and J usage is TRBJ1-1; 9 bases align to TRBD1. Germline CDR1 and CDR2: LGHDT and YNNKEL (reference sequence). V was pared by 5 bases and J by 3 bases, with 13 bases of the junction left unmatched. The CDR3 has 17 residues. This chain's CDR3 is CASSCPDRGMWDTEAFF. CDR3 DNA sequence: TGTGCCAGCAGCTGCCCTGACAGGGGGATGTGGGACACTGAAGCTTTCTTT.

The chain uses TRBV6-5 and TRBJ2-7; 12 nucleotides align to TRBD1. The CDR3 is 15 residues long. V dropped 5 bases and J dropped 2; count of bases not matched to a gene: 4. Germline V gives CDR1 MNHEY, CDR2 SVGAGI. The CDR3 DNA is TGTGCCAGCAGTACCCGGGACAGGGGGCCCTACGAGCAGTACGTC. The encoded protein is CASSTRDRGPYEQYV.

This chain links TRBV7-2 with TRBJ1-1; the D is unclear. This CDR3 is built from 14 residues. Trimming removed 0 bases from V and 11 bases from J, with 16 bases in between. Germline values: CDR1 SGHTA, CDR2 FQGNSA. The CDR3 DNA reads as TGTGCCAGCAGCTTAGCCTGGGCAGCCTCCCCCGCTTTCTTT. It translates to CASSLAWAASPAFF.

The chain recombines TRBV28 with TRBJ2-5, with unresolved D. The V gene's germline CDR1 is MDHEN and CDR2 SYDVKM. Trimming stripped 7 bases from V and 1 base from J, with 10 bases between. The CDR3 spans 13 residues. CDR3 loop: CASKLGTQETQYF. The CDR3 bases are TGTGCCAGCAAACTCGGTACCCAAGAGACCCAGTACTTC.

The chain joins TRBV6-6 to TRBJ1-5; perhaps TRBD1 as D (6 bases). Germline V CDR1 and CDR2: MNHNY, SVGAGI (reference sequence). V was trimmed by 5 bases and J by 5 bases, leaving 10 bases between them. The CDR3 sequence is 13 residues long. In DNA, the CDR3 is TGTGCCAGCAGTAACAGGGCCGATCAGCCCCAGCATTTT. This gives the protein CASSNRADQPQHF.

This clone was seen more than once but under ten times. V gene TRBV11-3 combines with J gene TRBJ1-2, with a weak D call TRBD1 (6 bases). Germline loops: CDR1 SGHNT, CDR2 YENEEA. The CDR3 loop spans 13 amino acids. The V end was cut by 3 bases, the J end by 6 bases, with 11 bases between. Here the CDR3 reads CASSFSSGDGYTF. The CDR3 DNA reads TGTGCCAGCAGCTTCAGTTCAGGGGATGGCTACACCTTC.

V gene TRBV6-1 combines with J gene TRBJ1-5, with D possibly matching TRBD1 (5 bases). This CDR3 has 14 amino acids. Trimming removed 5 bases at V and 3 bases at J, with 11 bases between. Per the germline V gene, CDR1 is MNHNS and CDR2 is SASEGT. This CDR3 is CASSHGGNNQPQHF. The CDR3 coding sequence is TGTGCCAGCAGTCACGGGGGAAACAATCAGCCCCAGCATTTT.

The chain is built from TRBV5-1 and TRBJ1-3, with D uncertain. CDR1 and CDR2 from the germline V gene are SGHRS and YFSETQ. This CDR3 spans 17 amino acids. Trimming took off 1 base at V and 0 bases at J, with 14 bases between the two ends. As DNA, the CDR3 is TGCGCCAGCAGCTTGAACGTTGGGAGCCCCTCTGGAAACACCATATATTTT. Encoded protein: CASSLNVGSPSGNTIYF.

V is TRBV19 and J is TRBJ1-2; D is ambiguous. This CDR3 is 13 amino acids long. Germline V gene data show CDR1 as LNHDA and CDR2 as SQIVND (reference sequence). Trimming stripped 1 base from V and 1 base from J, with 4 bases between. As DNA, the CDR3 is TGTGCCAGTAGTATAGCGGTTAACTATGGCTACACCTTC. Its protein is CASSIAVNYGYTF.

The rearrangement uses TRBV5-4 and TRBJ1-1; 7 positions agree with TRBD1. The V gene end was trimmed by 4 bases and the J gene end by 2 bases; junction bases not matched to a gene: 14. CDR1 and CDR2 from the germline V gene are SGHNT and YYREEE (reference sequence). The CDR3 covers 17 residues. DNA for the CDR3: TGTGCCAGCAGCCGTGATGGAGCAGGGGGGTATAACACTGAAGCTTTCTTT. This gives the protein CASSRDGAGGYNTEAFF.